Here is one T cell receptor beta chain with its context. The data derive from a study of blood T cell repertoires in COVID-19. Across the study: The United States, Italy and Spain provided the acute and convalescent COVID-19 samples. T cells, B-cell-depleted T cells, or PBMCs provided the cDNA or gDNA that served as material.

As handled by the study authors: Reference gene primer amplification gave estimated nucleated cell counts. Assay: immunoSEQ multiplex PCR; the TCRdb copy retains only in-frame clones and omits some. Clone size and the V and J calls come from that table; the DNA yielded D and trimming. The sample records under 200,000 clones, over 65% being singletons. Germline CDR1 and CDR2: MNHEY and SMNVEV (reference sequence). J lost 4 bases, V lost 8 bases, and 11 bases had no gene match. There are 15 residues in the CDR3. The chain carries TRBV27 and TRBJ2-7; 10 bases fit TRBD2. The clonotype was recovered from a man aged 60 to 75 with acute or convalescent COVID-19. Input material: peripheral blood. Here the CDR3 reads CASFLASGGPYEQYF. As DNA, the CDR3 is TGTGCCAGCTTTCTTGCTAGCGGGGGACCATACGAGCAGTACTTC.